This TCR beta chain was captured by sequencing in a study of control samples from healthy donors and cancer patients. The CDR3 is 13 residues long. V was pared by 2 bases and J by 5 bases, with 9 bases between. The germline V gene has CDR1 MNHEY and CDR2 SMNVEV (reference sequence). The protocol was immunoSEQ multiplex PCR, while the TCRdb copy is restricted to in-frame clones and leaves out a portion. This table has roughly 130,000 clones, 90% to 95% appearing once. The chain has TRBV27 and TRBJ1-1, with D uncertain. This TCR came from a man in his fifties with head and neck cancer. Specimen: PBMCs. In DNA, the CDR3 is TGTGCCAGCAGTTTAGGGGTAGCGACTGAAGCTTTCTTT. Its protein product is CASSLGVATEAFF.